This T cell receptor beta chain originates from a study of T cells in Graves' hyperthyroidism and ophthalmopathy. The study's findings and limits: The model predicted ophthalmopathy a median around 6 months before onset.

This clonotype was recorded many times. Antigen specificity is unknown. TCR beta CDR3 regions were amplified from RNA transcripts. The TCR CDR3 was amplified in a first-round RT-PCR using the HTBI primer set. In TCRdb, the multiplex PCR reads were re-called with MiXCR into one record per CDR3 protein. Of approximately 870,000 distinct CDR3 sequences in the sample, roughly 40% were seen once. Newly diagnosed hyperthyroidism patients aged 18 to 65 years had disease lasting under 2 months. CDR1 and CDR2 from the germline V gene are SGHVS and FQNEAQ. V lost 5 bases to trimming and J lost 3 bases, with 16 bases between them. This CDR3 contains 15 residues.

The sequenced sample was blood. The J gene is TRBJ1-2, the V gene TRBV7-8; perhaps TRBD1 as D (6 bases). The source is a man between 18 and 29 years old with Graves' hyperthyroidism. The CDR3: CASSIHQGRDYGYTF. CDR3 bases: TGTGCCAGCAGCATACACCAGGGGCGAGACTATGGCTACACCTTC.